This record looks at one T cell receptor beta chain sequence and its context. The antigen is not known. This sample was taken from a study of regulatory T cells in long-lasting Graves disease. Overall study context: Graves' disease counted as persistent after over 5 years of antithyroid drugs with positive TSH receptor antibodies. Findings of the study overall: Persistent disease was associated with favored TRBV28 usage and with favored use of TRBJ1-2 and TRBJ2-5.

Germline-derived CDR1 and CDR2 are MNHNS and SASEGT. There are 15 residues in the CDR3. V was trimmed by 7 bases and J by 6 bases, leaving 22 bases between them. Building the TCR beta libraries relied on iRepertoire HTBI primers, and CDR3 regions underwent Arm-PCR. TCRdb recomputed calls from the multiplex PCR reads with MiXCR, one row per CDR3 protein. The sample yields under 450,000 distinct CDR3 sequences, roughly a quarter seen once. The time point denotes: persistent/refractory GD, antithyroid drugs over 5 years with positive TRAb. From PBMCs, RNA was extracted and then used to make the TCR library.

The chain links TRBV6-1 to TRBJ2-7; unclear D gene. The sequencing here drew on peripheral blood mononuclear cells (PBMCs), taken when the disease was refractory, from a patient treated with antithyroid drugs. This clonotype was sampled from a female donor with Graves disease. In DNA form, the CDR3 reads TGTGCCAGCACACAACTCCGAACGGGTGCATCCGAGCAGTACTTC. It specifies CASTQLRTGASEQYF.